Following are 27 T cell receptor beta chains from one sample sequenced in a study of early T cells in non-severe SARS-CoV-2 infection. One entry per CDR3 protein results from TCRdb running MiXCR on the 5' RACE reads. The sample carries around 47,000 distinct CDR3 sequences, roughly 11% recorded once. The material sequenced was whole blood. The source of these receptors is an adult who was a healthcare worker with PCR-confirmed SARS-CoV-2 infection or an uninfected control (not recorded which).

This clonotype was seen a few times. The chain recombines TRBV28 with TRBJ2-1, with 11 positions matching TRBD2. The germline V gene has CDR1 MDHEN and CDR2 SYDVKM. V was clipped by 6 bases and J by 7 bases; unmatched bases: 8. This CDR3 has 15 amino acids. The CDR3 protein is CASRTAGLAENEQFF. The CDR3 DNA follows: TGTGCCAGCAGGACCGCGGGACTAGCGGAAAATGAGCAGTTCTTC.

This clonotype was detected many times. V gene TRBV12-5 combines with J gene TRBJ1-1, with a possible D match to TRBD1 (6 bases). This CDR3 is built from 13 residues. Germline V gene sequence: CDR1 LGHNT, CDR2 FRNRAP. V was shortened by 6 bases and J by 3 bases, with 11 bases between the two germline ends. The CDR3 reads CASGQGGHTEAFF. CDR3 sequence (DNA): TGTGCTAGTGGACAGGGCGGTCACACTGAAGCTTTCTTT.

The rearrangement joins TRBV20-1 to TRBJ2-7, with TRBD2 matching over 9 bases. J lost 4 bases, V lost 6 bases, and 10 bases had no gene match. The CDR3 is 14 residues long. Germline values: CDR1 DFQATT, CDR2 SNEGSKA (reference sequence). CDR3 in amino acids: CSAEAGLAKYEQYF. CDR3 in DNA: TGCAGTGCGGAGGCGGGACTAGCTAAATACGAGCAGTACTTC.

In this sample, this clonotype turned up many times. This chain joins TRBV11-2 and TRBJ1-1; unclear D gene. Per germline, CDR1 SGHAT and CDR2 FQNNGV. The V gene lost 5 bases and the J gene lost 6 bases, with 13 bases spanning the gap. This CDR3 contains 13 residues. The CDR3 DNA follows: TGTGCCAGCAGCATAGCTTGGGCTTCTGAAGCTTTCTTT. It encodes CASSIAWASEAFF. Variable domain in full (rest from reference TRBV11-2 and TRBJ1-1): EAGVAQSPRYKIIEKRQSVAFWCNPISGHATLYWYQQILGQGPKLLIQFQNNGVVDDSQLPKDRFSAERLKGVDSTLKIQPAKLEDSAVYLCASSIAWASEAFFGQGTRLTVV.

This clonotype was recorded at least ten times. The rearrangement joins TRBV11-2 to TRBJ2-7; 10 bases agree with TRBD1. CDR1 and CDR2 (germline): SGHAT, FQNNGV. Germline trimming cut 5 bases from V and 9 bases from J; bases unmatched to any gene: 10. The CDR3 runs to 14 residues. CDR3: CASSPNRDRGRQYF. DNA for the CDR3: TGTGCCAGCAGCCCGAACCGGGACAGGGGCCGGCAGTACTTC.

This clonotype was seen repeatedly, ten times or more. A junction boundary mismatches the germline segment, possibly from a read error. The V gene is TRBV7-7, the J gene TRBJ2-1; 8 bases agree with TRBD2. The V gene's germline CDR1 is SSHAT and CDR2 FNYEAQ (reference sequence). The CDR3 has 13 residues. CDR3 sequence (DNA): TGTGCTAGCAGCCGGGGGGGAGACAATGAGCAGTTCTTC. Translation gives CASSRGGDNEQFF.

This clonotype has ten or more counts. The rearrangement uses TRBV11-2 and TRBJ2-2; D gene uncertain. This CDR3 has 13 residues. The germline V gene encodes CDR1 SGHAT and CDR2 FQNNGV. The V gene lost 5 bases and the J gene lost 0 bases, with 4 bases spanning the gap. CDR3 loop: CASSLTNTGELFF. The CDR3 nucleotides are TGTGCCAGCAGCCTGACGAACACCGGGGAGCTGTTTTTT.

This clonotype was seen many times. This chain connects TRBV11-2 to TRBJ2-3; D is possibly TRBD2 (6 bases). Germline-derived CDR1 and CDR2 are SGHAT and FQNNGV. The CDR3 runs 13 residues. The ends were cut back, 5 bases at V and 4 bases at J, with 10 bases in the middle. The CDR3: CASSRAGPDTQYF. The CDR3, as DNA: TGTGCCAGCAGCCGGGCGGGACCAGATACGCAGTATTTT. The full variable domain, with the rest looked up from reference TRBV11-2 and TRBJ2-3, is EAGVAQSPRYKIIEKRQSVAFWCNPISGHATLYWYQQILGQGPKLLIQFQNNGVVDDSQLPKDRFSAERLKGVDSTLKIQPAKLEDSAVYLCASSRAGPDTQYFGPGTRLTVL.

This clonotype has a count of ten or more. The rearrangement joins TRBV10-2 to TRBJ2-7, with D unclear. The CDR3 extends over 11 amino acids. V gave up 2 bases and J gave up 2 bases, with 1 base separating them. Germline CDR1 WSHSY, CDR2 SAAADI. CDR3 loop: CASSEAYEQYF. DNA of the CDR3: TGCGCCAGCAGTGAGGCCTACGAGCAGTACTTC.

This clonotype turned up a few times. This chain connects TRBV5-1 to TRBJ1-1, with 7 bases matching TRBD1. This CDR3 is 14 amino acids long. Germline CDR1 and CDR2: SGHRS and YFSETQ. The J segment lost 5 bases and the V segment lost 4 bases, leaving 8 bases of the junction unmatched. This chain's CDR3 is CASSVGTEGTEAFF. The CDR3 bases are TGCGCCAGCAGCGTCGGGACAGAGGGGACTGAAGCTTTCTTT.

In its sample, this clonotype was seen a few times. The chain combines TRBV12-3 or TRBV12-4 with TRBJ1-2; TRBD1 matches at 7 bases. V lost 5 bases to trimming and J lost 6 bases; unmatched junction nucleotides: 12. The CDR3 has 15 residues. The CDR3 sequence: CASSPRTGHLDGYTF. DNA of the CDR3: TGTGCCAGCAGTCCTCGGACAGGACACTTGGATGGCTACACCTTC.

This clonotype was observed many times. In DNA, the CDR3 is TGCAGTGCTAGTCGGCTAGCGGGACAAGAGACCCAGTACTTC. This encodes CSASRLAGQETQYF. The V call is TRBV20-1, the J call TRBJ2-5; TRBD2 agrees at 9 bases. Germline V gene data show CDR1 as DFQATT and CDR2 as SNEGSKA (reference sequence). The V and J ends lost 3 bases and 2 bases, in that order; junction bases with no gene match: 4. The CDR3 is made up of 14 amino acids.

There are many counts of this clonotype. This sequence joins TRBV11-3 and TRBJ2-1; 8 bases are shared with TRBD1. CDR3 length: 16 residues. Unmatched junction bases numbered 5, after V lost 1 base and J lost 3 bases. The germline V gene encodes CDR1 SGHNT and CDR2 YENEEA. The CDR3, as DNA: TGTGCCAGCAGCTTAGGAACCGGGACAGGCTACAATGAGCAGTTCTTC. It translates to CASSLGTGTGYNEQFF.

The rearrangement links TRBV6-5 to TRBJ2-1; 9 nucleotides align to TRBD1. J gave up 4 bases and V 7 bases, and 5 bases lay outside the gene matches. The CDR3 sequence is 14 residues long. The V gene's germline CDR1 is MNHEY and CDR2 SVGAGI. The CDR3 reads CASTRGTGYNEQFF. CDR3 coding DNA: TGTGCCAGCACTCGGGGGACAGGGTACAATGAGCAGTTCTTC.

This rearrangement joins TRBV7-2 to TRBJ2-3; 11 bases map to TRBD2. Germline V gives CDR1 SGHTA, CDR2 FQGNSA. V was pared by 3 bases and J by 2 bases, with 1 base of the junction left unmatched. The CDR3 sequence is 15 residues long. DNA of the CDR3: TGTGCCAGCAGCTTGACTAGCGGGGTCACAGATACGCAGTATTTT. Its protein product is CASSLTSGVTDTQYF.

This clonotype has at least ten counts. Relative to the germline gene, one junction end is altered; a read error may explain this. V gene TRBV2 combines with J gene TRBJ2-1; TRBD2 is a possible D gene (6 bases). The length of the CDR3 is 11 residues. The germline V gene has CDR1 SNHLY and CDR2 FYNNEI. CDR3 residues: CASSVSGPREF. The CDR3 bases are TGTGCCAGCAGTGTAAGCGGTCCTCGGGAGTTC.

This clonotype came up a few times. The chain combines TRBV3-1 with TRBJ1-4; D possibly corresponds to TRBD1 (5 bases). The CDR3 covers 14 residues. From germline, CDR1 is LGHDT and CDR2 YNNKEL (reference sequence). V was pared by 4 bases and J by 3 bases, with 9 bases between. The CDR3 DNA follows: TGTGCCAGCAGCCCGACAGTACCTAATGAAAAACTGTTTTTT. This translates into CASSPTVPNEKLFF.

The rearrangement joins TRBV6-6 to TRBJ1-1; TRBD1 agrees at 7 bases. This CDR3 has 14 amino acids. In germline, CDR1 is MNHNY, CDR2 SVGAGI (reference sequence). V shed 5 bases and J 1 base; nucleotides not matched to a gene: 4. CDR3 protein: CASSPGQSNTEAFF. CDR3 nucleotides: TGTGCCAGCAGTCCGGGACAGTCGAACACTGAAGCTTTCTTT.

The chain uses TRBV18 and TRBJ2-7; no definite D call. The CDR3 covers 14 residues. Trimming removed 3 bases at V and 2 bases at J, with 11 bases between. Looked up from germline, CDR1 is KGHSH and CDR2 is LQKENI. The CDR3 DNA reads TGTGCCAGCTCACCGTCAGCCGCGACCTACGAGCAGTACTTC. It specifies CASSPSAATYEQYF.

This clonotype was recorded at least ten times. V gene TRBV12-3 or TRBV12-4 combines with J gene TRBJ1-5; the D is unclear. The V end lost 5 bases, the J end lost 0 bases, and 8 bases lay between the germline ends. This CDR3 has 14 amino acids. CDR3 in DNA: TGTGCCAGCAGTACCTCCCCTAGCAATCAGCCCCAGCATTTT. This gives the protein CASSTSPSNQPQHF.

In this sample, this clonotype turned up many times. The chain is built from TRBV11-2 and TRBJ2-1, with 10 bases aligning to TRBD2. This CDR3 region has 17 residues. Trimming at V came to 5 bases and at J to 7 bases, leaving 14 bases not matched to a gene. The germline CDR1 and CDR2 sequences are SGHAT and FQNNGV. The CDR3 sequence: CASSARLAGDPGNEQFF. The CDR3 DNA is TGTGCCAGCAGCGCGAGACTAGCGGGTGACCCGGGAAATGAGCAGTTCTTC.

This clonotype was seen ten or more times. CDR3 residues: CASGSGREAKNIQYF. The CDR3 nucleotides are TGTGCCAGCGGTAGTGGTAGGGAAGCCAAAAACATTCAGTACTTC. J is TRBJ2-4 and V is TRBV12-3 or TRBV12-4, with D uncertain. The CDR3 runs to 15 residues. Between the trimmed V and J ends, which lost 8 bases and 0 bases, there was a span of 14 bases.

This clonotype was seen a few times. CDR3 sequence: CATSRADTNNSPLHF. CDR3 in DNA: TGTGCCACCAGCAGAGCGGACACAAATAATTCACCCCTCCACTTT. The chain links TRBV15 to TRBJ1-6, with D maybe TRBD1 (5 bases). V was shortened by 1 base and J by 5 bases, with 9 bases between the two germline ends. CDR3 length: 15 amino acids. The germline CDR1 and CDR2 sequences are LNHNV and YYDKDF (reference sequence).

The V gene is TRBV29-1, the J gene TRBJ2-1; D gene uncertain. This CDR3 is built from 12 residues. V lost 3 bases and J 4 bases, leaving 7 bases between the germline ends. Germline-derived CDR1 and CDR2 are SQVTM and ANQGSEA. The CDR3 loop is CSVEELYNEQFF. The CDR3 DNA reads TGCAGCGTTGAGGAACTATACAATGAGCAGTTCTTC.

V usage is TRBV4-2 and J usage is TRBJ2-2, with D tentatively TRBD2 (5 bases). This CDR3 spans 17 amino acids. Germline V gene lookup returns CDR1 LGHNA and CDR2 YNFKEQ. V gave up 2 bases and J gave up 7 bases, with 20 bases separating them. The CDR3 DNA sequence: TGTGCCAGCAGCCAACCCTCTAGCAGCCAACTCTACGGGGAGCTGTTTTTT. Amino acids: CASSQPSSSQLYGELFF.

This clonotype was observed a handful of times. J is TRBJ2-7 and V is TRBV6-2 or TRBV6-3, with TRBD1 as a possible D gene (5 bases). The CDR3 sequence is 12 residues long. Deletions cut 6 bases from V and 3 bases from J, with 9 bases between. The germline V gene encodes CDR1 MNHEY and CDR2 SVGEGT. The CDR3 DNA reads TGTGCCAGCAGCAGAACAGGCTACGAGCAGTACTTC. Protein sequence: CASSRTGYEQYF.

The V gene is TRBV5-1, the J gene TRBJ2-7; D remains ambiguous. This CDR3 contains 12 residues. Deletions cut 2 bases from V and 6 bases from J, with 9 bases between. Per germline, CDR1 SGHRS and CDR2 YFSETQ. The CDR3 loop reads CASSFVGSEQYF. CDR3 nucleotides: TGCGCCAGCAGCTTTGTGGGATCCGAGCAGTACTTC.